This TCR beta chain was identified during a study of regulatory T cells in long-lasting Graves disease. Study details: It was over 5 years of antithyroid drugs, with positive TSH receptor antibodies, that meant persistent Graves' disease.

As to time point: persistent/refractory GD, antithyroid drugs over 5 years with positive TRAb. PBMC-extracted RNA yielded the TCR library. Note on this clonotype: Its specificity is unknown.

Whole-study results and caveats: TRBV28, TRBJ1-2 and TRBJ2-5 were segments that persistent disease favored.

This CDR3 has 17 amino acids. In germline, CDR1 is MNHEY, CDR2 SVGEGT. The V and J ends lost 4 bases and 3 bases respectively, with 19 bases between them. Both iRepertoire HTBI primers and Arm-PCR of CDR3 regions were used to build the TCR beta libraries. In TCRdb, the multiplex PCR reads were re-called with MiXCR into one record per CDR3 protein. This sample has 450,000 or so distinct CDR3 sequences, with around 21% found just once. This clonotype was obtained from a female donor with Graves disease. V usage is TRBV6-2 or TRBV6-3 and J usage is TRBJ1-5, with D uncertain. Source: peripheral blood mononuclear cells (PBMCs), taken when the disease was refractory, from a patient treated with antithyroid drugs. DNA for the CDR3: TGTGCCAGCAGTTTGTTCATACGAAGGAGTCACAATCAGCCCCAGCATTTT. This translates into CASSLFIRRSHNQPQHF.